Listed below are T cell receptor beta chains from one sample, sequenced in a study of regulatory T cells in long-lasting Graves disease. MiXCR, applied by TCRdb to the multiplex PCR reads, yields one record per CDR3 protein. The table records approximately 540,000 distinct CDR3 sequences, about 11% of them present only once. The data also belong to a second study, concerning T cells in Graves' hyperthyroidism and ophthalmopathy.

The material sequenced was peripheral blood mononuclear cells (PBMCs), taken at new diagnosis, from a patient treated with antithyroid drugs. All receptors come from a woman in her 30s with Graves disease. The CDR3 runs from the conserved cysteine through the conserved F or W. D genes are given only for firm matches. Clone size is stated in some rows and not others, as once, few, many or a class when expanded.

v_gene	abundance	d_gene	j_gene	CDR3nt	CDR3aa
TRBV11-2	-	TRBD2	TRBJ2-7	TGTGCCAGCAGCTTGGCTATTAGCGGGACAAACGAGCAGTACTTC	CASSLAISGTNEQYF
TRBV30	many	-	TRBJ1-1	TGTGCCTGCCCAAGGGAGGGGATAGCGAACACTGAAGCTTTCTTT	CACPREGIANTEAFF
TRBV5-8	-	-	TRBJ1-4	TGTGCCAGCAGCTTTACGAGGGAAAAACTGTTTTTT	CASSFTREKLFF
TRBV7-2	many	-	TRBJ1-1	TGTGCCAGCAGCTTAGTTTACCTTTCTGACGCTGAAGCTTTCTTT	CASSLVYLSDAEAFF
TRBV28	many	-	TRBJ1-1	TGTGCCAGCAGCTTCCGAGGACGGGGGAACACTGAAGCTTTCTTT	CASSFRGRGNTEAFF
TRBV4-3	-	-	TRBJ2-3	TGCGCCAGCAGCCGCGGGGCCACAGATACGCAGTATTTT	CASSRGATDTQYF
TRBV29-1	many	-	TRBJ1-5	TGCAGCGTTGTTTCGGGGGGCAGCGTAACCCAGCATTTT	CSVVSGGSVTQHF
TRBV6-1	many	TRBD1	TRBJ2-7	TGTGCCAGCAGCAGAGGACAGGGAAACGAGCAGTACTTC	CASSRGQGNEQYF
TRBV28	few	-	TRBJ1-5	TGTGCCAGCAGTCCACGGGGACAAGGGGACAATCAGCCCCAGCATTTT	CASSPRGQGDNQPQHF
TRBV12-3/TRBV12-4	many	TRBD1	TRBJ2-1	TGTGCCAGCAGTTATGCAGGGGGTGAGCAGTTCTTC	CASSYAGGEQFF
TRBV11-2	many	-	TRBJ1-1	TGTGCCAGCAACCACTACGTCTGGGGCACTGAAGCTTTCTTT	CASNHYVWGTEAFF
TRBV15	many	-	TRBJ2-7	TGTGCCACCAGCTCCGAGGAAAGGCGAACTTCTAACTACGAGCAGTACTTC	CATSSEERRTSNYEQYF
TRBV19	many	TRBD1	TRBJ1-2	TGTGCCAGTAGTTGGGGACAGGGGGAAAATGGCTACACCTTC	CASSWGQGENGYTF
TRBV11-1	many	-	TRBJ1-1	TGTGCCAGCAGCCCAACGGACGAGGGTACTGAAGCTTTCTTT	CASSPTDEGTEAFF
TRBV20-1	many	-	TRBJ2-2	TGCAGTGCTAGCGATAGGCCCTTCGGGGAGCTGTTTTTT	CSASDRPFGELFF
TRBV7-9	many	TRBD1	TRBJ2-7	TGTGCCAGCAGCCCAGGGGGCTCGATCCTTCCCTACGAGCAGTACTTC	CASSPGGSILPYEQYF
TRBV2	-	TRBD1	TRBJ2-7	TGTGCCAGCTCACTCAAGGACAGGACGGGGCCCTACGAGCAGTACTTC	CASSLKDRTGPYEQYF
TRBV11-3	many	TRBD1	TRBJ2-2	TGTGCCAGCAGCCCAGGCGGACAGGGGGCAGCCGGGGAGCTGTTTTTT	CASSPGGQGAAGELFF
TRBV18	many	-	TRBJ1-1	TGTGCCAGCTCACCACGTAAACAGGAGAACACTGAAGCTTTCTTT	CASSPRKQENTEAFF
TRBV29-1	many	-	TRBJ2-1	TGCAGCGTTGGGGGAGGTATCAGGGAGCAGTTCTTC	CSVGGGIREQFF
TRBV4-1	many	-	TRBJ2-3	TGCGCCAGCAGCCAAGATGCCCGGGAAGCGCTTGGTACGCAGTATTTT	CASSQDAREALGTQYF
TRBV28	many	-	TRBJ2-7	TGTGCCAGCAGTTTAAAACCCGACAGAATCTACGAGCAGTACTTC	CASSLKPDRIYEQYF
TRBV6-5	-	-	TRBJ2-1	TGTGCCAGCAGTTACGGACAAATGGGTTACAATGAGCAGTTCTTC	CASSYGQMGYNEQFF
TRBV24-1	many	-	TRBJ1-1	TGTGCCACCAGTGATTTCCAGTATCGGGGACGGTATACTATAAAAACTGAAGCTTTCTTT	CATSDFQYRGRYTIKTEAFF
TRBV2	many	-	TRBJ2-2	TGTGCCAGCAGTGAAAGCCAGATTCTTGGTACCGGGGAGCTGTTTTTT	CASSESQILGTGELFF
TRBV10-3	many	-	TRBJ1-2	TGTGCCATCAGTGAAAGAGAGAATGGCTACACCTTC	CAISERENGYTF
TRBV18	many	-	TRBJ2-7	TGTGCCAGCTCACCCGGACGGTACGAGCAGTACTTC	CASSPGRYEQYF
TRBV7-9	-	TRBD1	TRBJ2-1	TGTGCCAGCAGCCCCCCTCCGGGACAGGGGGGGACTAGAACTTACAATGAGCAGTTCTTC	CASSPPPGQGGTRTYNEQFF
TRBV28	-	-	TRBJ1-1	TGTGCCAGCACCCCCCCGCATAACACTGAAGCTTTCTTT	CASTPPHNTEAFF
TRBV12-3/TRBV12-4	many	-	TRBJ2-3	TGTGCCAGCAGTTTCCTCAGGGATACGCAGTATTTT	CASSFLRDTQYF
TRBV6-1	few	TRBD2	TRBJ2-7	TGTGCCAGCAGCCCGGCGGCTAGCGGGAGGGGCGAGCAGTACTTC	CASSPAASGRGEQYF
TRBV2	many	-	TRBJ2-3	TGTGCCAGCAGTCAGGGGTTGGTAGCAGGAGATACGCAGTATTTT	CASSQGLVAGDTQYF
TRBV6-1	few	TRBD1	TRBJ1-1	TGTGCCAGCAGTCCTCAACGACAGGGGGTTGCTGAAGCTTTCTTT	CASSPQRQGVAEAFF
TRBV7-2	few	TRBD1	TRBJ2-7	TGTGCCAGCAGCCAGTTACCCGGACAGGGGGGCGAGCAGTACTTC	CASSQLPGQGGEQYF
TRBV19	once	-	TRBJ1-2	TGTGCCACAACAGACAGGTTCCCTCCCTATGGCTACACCTTC	CATTDRFPPYGYTF
TRBV6-2/TRBV6-3	-	TRBD2	TRBJ2-5	TGTGCCAGCTACCGTAATCCGGGCGGGGGACCCCAAGAGACCCAGTACTTC	CASYRNPGGGPQETQYF
TRBV4-2	-	-	TRBJ1-2	TGTGCCAGCAGCCAAGGGCTGGTATGGGGGGAGGTTGGCTACACCTTC	CASSQGLVWGEVGYTF
TRBV11-2	many	-	TRBJ1-3	TGTGCCAGCAGCTCACAGGCCTCTGGAAACACCATATATTTT	CASSSQASGNTIYF
TRBV7-9	many	-	TRBJ2-7	TGTGCCAACCCAGCGGAGCGGGACAGAATCTTC	CANPAERDRIF
TRBV29-1	-	-	TRBJ2-7	TGCAGCGTTGGATACGGAGGGGATGTCTTAGAGCAGTACTTC	CSVGYGGDVLEQYF
TRBV25-1	many	-	TRBJ1-2	TGTGCCAGCAGGGCTCAAGGGGTTGGCTACACCTTC	CASRAQGVGYTF
TRBV24-1	many	-	TRBJ1-1	TGTGCCACTGCCAGGGCTCCCGGCACTGAAGCTTTCTTT	CATARAPGTEAFF
TRBV11-1	many	-	TRBJ2-1	TGTGCCAGCAGCTTATATTTCAATGAGCAGTTCTTC	CASSLYFNEQFF
TRBV9	many	-	TRBJ2-5	TGTGCCAGCAGCGTAGGTGGTAGCCTTAGGGAGACCCAGTACTTC	CASSVGGSLRETQYF